This TCR beta chain emerged from a study of blood T cell repertoires in COVID-19. Repertoires were generated with immunoSEQ multiplex PCR, while TCRdb's copy carries only in-frame clones and drops some. The sample consists of roughly 240,000 clones, 85% to 90% of them appearing once. The receptor comes from a man between 50 and 59 years old who had been exposed to COVID-19. Input material: PBMCs or T cells enriched from blood (not recorded which).

CDR3 loop: CASSDYIQETQYF. The CDR3 nucleotides read TGTGCCAGCAGTGATTACATCCAAGAGACCCAGTACTTC. The chain uses TRBV25-1 and TRBJ2-5; D is unresolved. With 3 bases removed from V and 1 base from J, the gap between germline ends came to 6 bases. CDR3 length: 13 residues. From germline, CDR1 is MGHDK and CDR2 SYGVNS.